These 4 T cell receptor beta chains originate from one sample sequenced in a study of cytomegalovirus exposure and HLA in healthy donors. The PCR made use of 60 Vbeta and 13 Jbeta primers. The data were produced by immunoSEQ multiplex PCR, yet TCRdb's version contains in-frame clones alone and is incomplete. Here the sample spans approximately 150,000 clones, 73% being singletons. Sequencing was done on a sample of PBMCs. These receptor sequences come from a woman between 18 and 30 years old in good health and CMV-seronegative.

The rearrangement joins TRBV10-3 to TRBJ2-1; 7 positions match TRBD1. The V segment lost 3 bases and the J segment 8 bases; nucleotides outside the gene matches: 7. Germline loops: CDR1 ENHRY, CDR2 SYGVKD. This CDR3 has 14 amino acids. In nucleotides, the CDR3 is TGTGCCATCAGTGATGGGGCAGGGGGATATGAGCAGTTCTTC. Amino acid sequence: CAISDGAGGYEQFF.

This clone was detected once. CDR3 in DNA: TGTGCCAGCAGCCCTAAGGGGGGGCGGGGGGGCGGAGAGACCCAGTACTTC. It specifies CASSPKGGRGGGETQYF. This chain joins TRBV7-3 and TRBJ2-5; 9 positions agree with TRBD2. The CDR3 is made up of 17 amino acids. After removal of 5 bases from V and 4 bases from J, the junction contained 14 bases not matched to a gene. Germline assignment: CDR1 SGHTA and CDR2 FQGTGA.

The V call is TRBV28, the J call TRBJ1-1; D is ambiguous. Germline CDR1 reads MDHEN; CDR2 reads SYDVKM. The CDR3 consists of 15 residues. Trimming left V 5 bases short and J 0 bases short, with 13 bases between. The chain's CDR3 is CASSPTRSVNTEAFF. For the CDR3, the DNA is TGTGCCAGCAGTCCTACCCGGTCGGTGAACACTGAAGCTTTCTTT.

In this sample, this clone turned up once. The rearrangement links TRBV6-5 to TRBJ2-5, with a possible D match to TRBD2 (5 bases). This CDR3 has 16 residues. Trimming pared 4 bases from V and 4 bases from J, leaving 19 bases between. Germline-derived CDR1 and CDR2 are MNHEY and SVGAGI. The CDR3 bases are TGTGCCAGCAGTTCCCCCTTCGAGGGCAACGTAGAGACCCAGTACTTC. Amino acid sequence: CASSSPFEGNVETQYF.